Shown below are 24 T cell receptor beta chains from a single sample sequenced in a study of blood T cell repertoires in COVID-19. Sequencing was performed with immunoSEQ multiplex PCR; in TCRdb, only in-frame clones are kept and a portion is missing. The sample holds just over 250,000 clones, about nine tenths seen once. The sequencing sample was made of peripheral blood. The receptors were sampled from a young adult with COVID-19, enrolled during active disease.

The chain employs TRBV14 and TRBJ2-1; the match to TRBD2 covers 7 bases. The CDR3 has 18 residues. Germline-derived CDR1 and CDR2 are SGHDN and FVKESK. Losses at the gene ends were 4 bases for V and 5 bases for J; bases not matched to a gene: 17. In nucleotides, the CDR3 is TGTGCCAGCAGCCGTACGCCAAATCTAGCGGAATCGGACAATGAGCAGTTCTTC. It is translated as CASSRTPNLAESDNEQFF.

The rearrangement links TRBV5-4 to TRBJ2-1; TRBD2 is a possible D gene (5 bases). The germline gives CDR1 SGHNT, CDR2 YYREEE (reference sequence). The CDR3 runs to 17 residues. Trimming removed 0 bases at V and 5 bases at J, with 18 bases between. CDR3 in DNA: TGTGCCAGCAGCTTGGCCTTCGGGGTGGCATTAAACAATGAGCAGTTCTTC. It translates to CASSLAFGVALNNEQFF. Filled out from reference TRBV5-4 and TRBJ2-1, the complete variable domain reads ETGVTQSPTHLIKTRGQQVTLRCSSQSGHNTVSWYQQALGQGPQFIFQYYREEENGRGNFPPRFSGLQFPNYSSELNVNALELDDSALYLCASSLAFGVALNNEQFFGPGTRLTVL.

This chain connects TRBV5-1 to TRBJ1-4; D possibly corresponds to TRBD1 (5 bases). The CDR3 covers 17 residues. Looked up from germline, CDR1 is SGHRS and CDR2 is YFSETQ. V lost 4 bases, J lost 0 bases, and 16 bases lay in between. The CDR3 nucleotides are TGCGCCAGCAGCACGCAAGGGGCCCTGGCAACTAATGAAAAACTGTTTTTT. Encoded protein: CASSTQGALATNEKLFF.

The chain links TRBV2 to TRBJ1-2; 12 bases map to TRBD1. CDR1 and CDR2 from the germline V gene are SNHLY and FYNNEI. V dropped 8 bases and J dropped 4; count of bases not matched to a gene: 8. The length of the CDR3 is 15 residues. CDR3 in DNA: TGTGCCAGCTTACGGGACAGGGGGCAGGGCTATGGCTACACCTTC. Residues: CASLRDRGQGYGYTF.

The CDR3 DNA reads TGTGCCAGCAGCTCCACCTACAGGGCAGGGGACTATGGCTACACCTTC. This codes for CASSSTYRAGDYGYTF. J is TRBJ1-2 and V is TRBV7-9; D perhaps matches TRBD1 (6 bases). V lost 4 bases and J 3 bases, leaving 18 bases between the germline ends. CDR3 size: 16 residues. Germline V gives CDR1 SEHNR, CDR2 FQNEAQ (reference sequence).

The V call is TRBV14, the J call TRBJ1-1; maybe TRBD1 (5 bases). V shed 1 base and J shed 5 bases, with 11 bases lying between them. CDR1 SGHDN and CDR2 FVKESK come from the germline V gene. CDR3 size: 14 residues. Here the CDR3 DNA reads TGTGCCAGCAGCCAAGTTTTGGCAGGGACTGAAGCTTTCTTT. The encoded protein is CASSQVLAGTEAFF.

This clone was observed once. The CDR3 nucleotides read TGTGCCAGCAGCTTGCTAGCGGAGGGGCAAGAGACCCAGTACTTC. Translating gives CASSLLAEGQETQYF. The chain links TRBV7-6 to TRBJ2-5; 7 positions match TRBD2. The junction had 6 bases not matched to a gene; V was cut back by 3 bases and J by 2 bases. CDR1 and CDR2 (germline): SGHVS, FNYEAQ. CDR3 length: 15 amino acids.

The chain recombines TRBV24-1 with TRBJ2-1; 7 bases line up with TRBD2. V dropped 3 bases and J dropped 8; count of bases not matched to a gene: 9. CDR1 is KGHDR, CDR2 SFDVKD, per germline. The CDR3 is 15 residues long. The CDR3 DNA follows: TGTGCCACCAGTGATGAGACAAGCGGGGTCCATGAGCAGTTCTTC. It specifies CATSDETSGVHEQFF.

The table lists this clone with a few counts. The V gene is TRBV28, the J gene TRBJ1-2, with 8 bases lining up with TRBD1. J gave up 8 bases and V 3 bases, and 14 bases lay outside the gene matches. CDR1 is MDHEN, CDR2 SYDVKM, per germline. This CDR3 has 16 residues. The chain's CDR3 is CASSLRTGRTLQGYTF. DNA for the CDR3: TGTGCCAGCAGTTTGAGGACAGGGCGCACTTTACAAGGCTACACCTTC.

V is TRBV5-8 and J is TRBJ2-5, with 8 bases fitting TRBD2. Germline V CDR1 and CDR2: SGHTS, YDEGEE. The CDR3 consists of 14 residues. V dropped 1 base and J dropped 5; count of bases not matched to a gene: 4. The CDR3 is CASSLLSGMETQYF. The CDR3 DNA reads TGTGCCAGCAGCTTGCTTAGCGGGATGGAGACCCAGTACTTC.

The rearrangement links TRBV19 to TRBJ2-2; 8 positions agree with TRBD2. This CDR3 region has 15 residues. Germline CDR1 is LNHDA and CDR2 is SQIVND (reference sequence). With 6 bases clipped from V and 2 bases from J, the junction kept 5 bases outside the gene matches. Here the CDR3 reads CASRFTSGNTGELFF. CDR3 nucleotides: TGTGCCAGTAGGTTTACTAGCGGTAACACCGGGGAGCTGTTTTTT.

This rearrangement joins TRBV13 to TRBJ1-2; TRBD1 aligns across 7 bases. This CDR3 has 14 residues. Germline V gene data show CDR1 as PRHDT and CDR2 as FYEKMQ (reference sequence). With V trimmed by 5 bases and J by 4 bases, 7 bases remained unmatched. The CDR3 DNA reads TGTGCCAGCAGCCCCGGGACAGACCGCTATGGCTACACCTTC. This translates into CASSPGTDRYGYTF.

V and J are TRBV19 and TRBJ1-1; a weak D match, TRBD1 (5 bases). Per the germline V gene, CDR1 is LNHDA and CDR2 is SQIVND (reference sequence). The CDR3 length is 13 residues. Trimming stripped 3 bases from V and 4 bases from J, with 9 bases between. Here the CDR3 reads CASSILGGTEAFF. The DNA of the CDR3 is TGTGCCAGTAGTATTCTGGGGGGCACTGAAGCTTTCTTT.

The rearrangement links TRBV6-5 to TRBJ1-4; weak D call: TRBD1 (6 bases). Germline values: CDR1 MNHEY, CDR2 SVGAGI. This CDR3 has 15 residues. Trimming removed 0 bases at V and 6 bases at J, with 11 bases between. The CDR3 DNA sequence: TGTGCCAGCAGTTACTCGCAGGGGTCATATGAAAAACTGTTTTTT. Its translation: CASSYSQGSYEKLFF.

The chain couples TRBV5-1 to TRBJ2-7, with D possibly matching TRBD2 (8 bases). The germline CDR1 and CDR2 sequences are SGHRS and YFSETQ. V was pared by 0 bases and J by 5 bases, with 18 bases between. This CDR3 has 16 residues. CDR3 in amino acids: CASSLDGRDSRNEQYF. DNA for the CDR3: TGCGCCAGCAGCTTGGACGGGAGGGACAGTAGAAACGAGCAGTACTTC.

CDR3 in amino acids: CASSSWTGWSTEAFF. CDR3 nucleotides: TGCGCCAGCAGCTCTTGGACAGGGTGGAGCACTGAAGCTTTCTTT. The rearrangement joins TRBV5-1 to TRBJ1-1; 8 nucleotides match TRBD1. The length of the CDR3 is 15 residues. J gave up 4 bases and V 3 bases, and 8 bases lay outside the gene matches. From germline, CDR1 is SGHRS and CDR2 YFSETQ. Looking up the rest from reference TRBV5-1 and TRBJ1-1 gives the full variable domain: KAGVTQTPRYLIKTRGQQVTLSCSPISGHRSVSWYQQTPGQGLQFLFEYFSETQRNKGNFPGRFSGRQFSNSRSEMNVSTLELGDSALYLCASSSWTGWSTEAFFGQGTRLTVV.

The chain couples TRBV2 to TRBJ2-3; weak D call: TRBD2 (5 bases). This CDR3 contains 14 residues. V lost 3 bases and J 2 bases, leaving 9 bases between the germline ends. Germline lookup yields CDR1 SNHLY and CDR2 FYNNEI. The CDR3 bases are TGTGCCAGCAGTGAGAAGCGGAACACAGATACGCAGTATTTT. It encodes CASSEKRNTDTQYF. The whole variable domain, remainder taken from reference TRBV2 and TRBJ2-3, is EPEVTQTPSHQVTQMGQEVILRCVPISNHLYFYWYRQILGQKVEFLVSFYNNEISEKSEIFDDQFSVERPDGSNFTLKIRSTKLEDSAMYFCASSEKRNTDTQYFGPGTRLTVL.

CDR3 sequence: CASSYSYRETEAFF. Written as DNA, the CDR3 is TGTGCCAGCAGTTACTCGTACAGGGAGACTGAAGCTTTCTTT. The chain has TRBV6-5 and TRBJ1-1; the D gene is possibly TRBD1 (6 bases). Germline CDR1 is MNHEY and CDR2 is SVGAGI. V lost 0 bases and J lost 5, with 10 bases in between. The CDR3 is 14 residues long.

As DNA, the CDR3 is TGTGCTAGTGGTTTGGCGGGACAGGGGGCAGATGAGCAGTTCTTC. This sequence encodes CASGLAGQGADEQFF. The gene calls are TRBV12-5 and TRBJ2-1; TRBD1 matches at 12 bases. The germline V gene has CDR1 LGHNT and CDR2 FRNRAP. V dropped 1 base and J dropped 8; count of bases not matched to a gene: 3. The CDR3 runs 15 residues.

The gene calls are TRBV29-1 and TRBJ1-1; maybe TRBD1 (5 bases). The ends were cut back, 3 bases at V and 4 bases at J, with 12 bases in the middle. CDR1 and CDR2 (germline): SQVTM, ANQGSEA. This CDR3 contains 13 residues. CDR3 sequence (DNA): TGCAGCGTTGAGCTGGGGGAGGGCACTGAAGCTTTCTTT. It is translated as CSVELGEGTEAFF.

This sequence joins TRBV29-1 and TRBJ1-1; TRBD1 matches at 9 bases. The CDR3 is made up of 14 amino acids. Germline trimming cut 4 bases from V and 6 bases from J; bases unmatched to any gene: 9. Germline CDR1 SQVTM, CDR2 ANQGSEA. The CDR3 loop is CSVGPGQGVSEAFF. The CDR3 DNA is TGCAGCGTTGGGCCGGGACAGGGAGTATCTGAAGCTTTCTTT. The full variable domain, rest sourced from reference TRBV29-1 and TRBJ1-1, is SAVISQKPSRDICQRGTSLTIQCQVDSQVTMMFWYRQQPGQSLTLIATANQGSEATYESGFVIDKFPISRPNLTFSTLTVSNMSPEDSSIYLCSVGPGQGVSEAFFGQGTRLTVV.

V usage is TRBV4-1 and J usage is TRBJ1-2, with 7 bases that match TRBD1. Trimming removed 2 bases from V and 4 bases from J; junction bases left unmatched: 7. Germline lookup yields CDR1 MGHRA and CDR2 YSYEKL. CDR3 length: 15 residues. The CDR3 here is CASSQPGTVAYGYTF. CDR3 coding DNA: TGCGCCAGCAGCCAACCCGGGACAGTCGCCTATGGCTACACCTTC.

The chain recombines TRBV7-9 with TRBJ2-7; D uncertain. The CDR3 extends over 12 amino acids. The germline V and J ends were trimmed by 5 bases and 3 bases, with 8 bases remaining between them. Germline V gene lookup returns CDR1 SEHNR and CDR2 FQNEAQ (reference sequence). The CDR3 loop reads CASSQRLYEQYF. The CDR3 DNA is TGTGCCAGCAGCCAGAGGCTCTACGAGCAGTACTTC. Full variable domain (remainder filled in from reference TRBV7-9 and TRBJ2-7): DTGVSQNPRHKITKRGQNVTFRCDPISEHNRLYWYRQTLGQGPEFLTYFQNEAQLEKSRLLSDRFSAERPKGSFSTLEIQRTEQGDSAMYLCASSQRLYEQYFGPGTRLTVT.

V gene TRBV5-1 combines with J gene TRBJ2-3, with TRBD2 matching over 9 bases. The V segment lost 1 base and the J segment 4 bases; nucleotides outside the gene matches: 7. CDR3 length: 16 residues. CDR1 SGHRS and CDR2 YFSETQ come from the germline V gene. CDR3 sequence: CASSLPLAGKADTQYF. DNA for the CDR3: TGCGCCAGCAGCTTGCCGCTAGCGGGAAAGGCAGATACGCAGTATTTT.